Listed below are T cell receptor beta chains from one sample, sequenced in a study of blood T cells in healthy people across ages. TCRdb reprocessed the 5' RACE reads with MiXCR, giving one entry per CDR3 protein. Among more than 700,000 distinct CDR3 sequences, about 46% were seen once, and the ten largest hold 15% to 20%. The sequenced material came from blood. The source of these receptors is a man at least 80 years old in good health. The CDR3 runs from the conserved cysteine through the conserved F or W. The order of the fields is CDR3 DNA, CDR3 protein, V gene, J gene, clone size, D gene. A D gene is named only where the DNA matches it firmly. Only part of the rows carry a size: once, few, many, or a class if the clone is expanded.

CDR3 DNA: TGTGCCACCCAGGGGACTTCGTACGAGCAGTACTTC
CDR3 protein: CATQGTSYEQYF
V gene: TRBV28
J gene: TRBJ2-7
clone size: .
D gene: .

CDR3 DNA: TGTGCCAGCAGGGGTCCCGGGACAGGGAACACTGAAGCTTTCTTT
CDR3 protein: CASRGPGTGNTEAFF
V gene: TRBV27
J gene: TRBJ1-1
clone size: .
D gene: TRBD1

CDR3 DNA: TGTGCCAGCGGTCTAGCGGGAGCCCCTTTTGAGCAGTACTTC
CDR3 protein: CASGLAGAPFEQYF
V gene: TRBV7-9
J gene: TRBJ2-7
clone size: many
D gene: TRBD2

CDR3 DNA: TGCAGTGCTCTGGTCGGAGCGGGAGGAGAGACCCAGTACTTC
CDR3 protein: CSALVGAGGETQYF
V gene: TRBV20-1
J gene: TRBJ2-5
clone size: .
D gene: TRBD2

CDR3 DNA: TGTGCCAGCAGCTTGACAGCGGCAGAAAATGAGCAGTTCTTC
CDR3 protein: CASSLTAAENEQFF
V gene: TRBV5-4
J gene: TRBJ2-1
clone size: .
D gene: .

CDR3 DNA: TGTGCCAGCAGTGGAGGGACAGGGGGGAAGAACGAGCAGTACTTC
CDR3 protein: CASSGGTGGKNEQYF
V gene: TRBV27
J gene: TRBJ2-7
clone size: .
D gene: TRBD1

CDR3 DNA: TGCAGTGCAACAGGACCTCCCGGGGATGGCTACACCTTC
CDR3 protein: CSATGPPGDGYTF
V gene: TRBV20-1
J gene: TRBJ1-2
clone size: .
D gene: .

CDR3 DNA: TGCGCCAGCAGCCAAGGAAATTTGTATGACAGGGGCTCCTATAATTCACCCCTCCACTTT
CDR3 protein: CASSQGNLYDRGSYNSPLHF
V gene: TRBV4-1
J gene: TRBJ1-6
clone size: .
D gene: TRBD1

CDR3 DNA: TGTGCCAGTAGTATAGATCGAAGCGGAACCTACAATGAGCAGTTCTTC
CDR3 protein: CASSIDRSGTYNEQFF
V gene: TRBV19
J gene: TRBJ2-1
clone size: once
D gene: .

CDR3 DNA: TGTGCCAGCACCGCAGCGACTGGCTGGGGGGCGGAGCAGTTCTTC
CDR3 protein: CASTAATGWGAEQFF
V gene: TRBV28
J gene: TRBJ2-1
clone size: .
D gene: .

CDR3 DNA: TGTGCCAGCAGCCAAGTTTATGTCGGGACTAGTCCCTACGAGCAGTACTTC
CDR3 protein: CASSQVYVGTSPYEQYF
V gene: TRBV4-2
J gene: TRBJ2-7
clone size: .
D gene: TRBD2

CDR3 DNA: TGTGCCAGCATCGTGGGGCAGTCGAACACTGAAGCTTTCTTT
CDR3 protein: CASIVGQSNTEAFF
V gene: TRBV12-3/TRBV12-4
J gene: TRBJ1-1
clone size: .
D gene: .

CDR3 DNA: TGTGACAGCAGTGTTTTACGGGACCCCGGGGGTGAGCAGTTCTTC
CDR3 protein: CDSSVLRDPGGEQFF
V gene: TRBV6-1
J gene: TRBJ2-1
clone size: .
D gene: .

CDR3 DNA: TGTGCCAGCAGTGAAACAGGGAACTCCTACGAGCAGTACTTC
CDR3 protein: CASSETGNSYEQYF
V gene: TRBV28
J gene: TRBJ2-7
clone size: .
D gene: .

CDR3 DNA: TGCAGTGCTCCACTCCCCGGGAGGACAGATACGCAGTATTTT
CDR3 protein: CSAPLPGRTDTQYF
V gene: TRBV20-1
J gene: TRBJ2-3
clone size: many
D gene: TRBD2

CDR3 DNA: TGTGCCAGCAGTGACTCGACTCATGGCACTGAAGCTTTCTTT
CDR3 protein: CASSDSTHGTEAFF
V gene: TRBV6-6
J gene: TRBJ1-1
clone size: .
D gene: .

CDR3 DNA: TGTGCCTGGATCGCCGTTGAAGCTTTCTTT
CDR3 protein: CAWIAVEAFF
V gene: TRBV30
J gene: TRBJ1-1
clone size: .
D gene: .

CDR3 DNA: TGCAGCGTTGACTTTAGCCGGGATGAGCAGTTCTTC
CDR3 protein: CSVDFSRDEQFF
V gene: TRBV29-1
J gene: TRBJ2-1
clone size: .
D gene: .

CDR3 DNA: TGTGCCAGCAACTGGGCGGGGAGCTCCTACAATGAGCAGTTCTTC
CDR3 protein: CASNWAGSSYNEQFF
V gene: TRBV7-2
J gene: TRBJ2-1
clone size: .
D gene: .

CDR3 DNA: TGCAGTGCTAGGGGTCTAGCGGGAGGGGGTGAGCAGTACTTC
CDR3 protein: CSARGLAGGGEQYF
V gene: TRBV20-1
J gene: TRBJ2-7
clone size: few
D gene: TRBD2

CDR3 DNA: TGTGCCAGCAGTAGCCAACTGAACTCTGAAGCTTTCTTT
CDR3 protein: CASSSQLNSEAFF
V gene: TRBV2
J gene: TRBJ1-1
clone size: .
D gene: .

CDR3 DNA: TGCGCCACCAGGGACGGCGCGAACACCGGGGAGCTGTTTTTT
CDR3 protein: CATRDGANTGELFF
V gene: TRBV5-1
J gene: TRBJ2-2
clone size: .
D gene: .

CDR3 DNA: TGTGCCAGCAGCCCCGGGGGGGCGGGTATCCACGAGCAGTACTTC
CDR3 protein: CASSPGGAGIHEQYF
V gene: TRBV7-6
J gene: TRBJ2-7
clone size: .
D gene: TRBD2

CDR3 DNA: TGCGCCAGCAGCTTGGCGGGCCAGGGGTTCGAGCAGTACTTC
CDR3 protein: CASSLAGQGFEQYF
V gene: TRBV5-1
J gene: TRBJ2-7
clone size: .
D gene: .

CDR3 DNA: TGTGCCAGCAGTGAAGACAGTATGAGCAATCTGCCCCAGCATTTT
CDR3 protein: CASSEDSMSNLPQHF
V gene: TRBV2
J gene: TRBJ1-5
clone size: .
D gene: .

CDR3 DNA: TGTGCCAGCAGCTTAACGACTAGCGGGAGTTCTTCGCAGTTCTTC
CDR3 protein: CASSLTTSGSSSQFF
V gene: TRBV7-9
J gene: TRBJ2-1
clone size: .
D gene: TRBD2

CDR3 DNA: TGCAGTGCTAGGGACAGAGATACGCAGTATTTT
CDR3 protein: CSARDRDTQYF
V gene: TRBV20-1
J gene: TRBJ2-3
clone size: many
D gene: .

CDR3 DNA: TGTGCCAGCAGCCTACTAGCTGCCGGTGTAGATACGCAGTATTTT
CDR3 protein: CASSLLAAGVDTQYF
V gene: TRBV7-2
J gene: TRBJ2-3
clone size: .
D gene: .

CDR3 DNA: TGCAGCGTGTCCTTCAGCGGCCCAGATACGCAGTATTTT
CDR3 protein: CSVSFSGPDTQYF
V gene: TRBV29-1
J gene: TRBJ2-3
clone size: few
D gene: .

CDR3 DNA: TGCGCCAGCAGCTGGGATCTGTTCAATGAGCAGTTCTTC
CDR3 protein: CASSWDLFNEQFF
V gene: TRBV5-1
J gene: TRBJ2-1
clone size: few
D gene: .

CDR3 DNA: TGTGCCAGCAGCTTTGCTGGGACTAGCGGAAGGGTCAAGCAGTACTTC
CDR3 protein: CASSFAGTSGRVKQYF
V gene: TRBV7-2
J gene: TRBJ2-5
clone size: .
D gene: TRBD2

CDR3 DNA: TGCAGTGCTGGTAAACTAGCGGGGGCCTATGTTGAGCAGTTCTTC
CDR3 protein: CSAGKLAGAYVEQFF
V gene: TRBV20-1
J gene: TRBJ2-1
clone size: .
D gene: TRBD2

CDR3 DNA: TGCAGTGCAAAACTAGCGGGGGTTGACGAGCAGTACTTC
CDR3 protein: CSAKLAGVDEQYF
V gene: TRBV20-1
J gene: TRBJ2-7
clone size: .
D gene: TRBD2

CDR3 DNA: TGTGCCGGTCGTGTGGGAGAGACCCAGTACTTC
CDR3 protein: CAGRVGETQYF
V gene: TRBV30
J gene: TRBJ2-5
clone size: .
D gene: .

CDR3 DNA: TGTGCCAGCAGCTTGGGAGGGACTGCCCCAACGCAGTATTTT
CDR3 protein: CASSLGGTAPTQYF
V gene: TRBV5-4
J gene: TRBJ2-3
clone size: few
D gene: .

CDR3 DNA: TGTGCCAGCAGCCCAGAGAGGGACAATGAGCAGTTCTTC
CDR3 protein: CASSPERDNEQFF
V gene: TRBV13
J gene: TRBJ2-1
clone size: many
D gene: .

CDR3 DNA: TGTGCCAACAGCCAAGGGGACAGGTCGAAAAACATTCAGTACTTC
CDR3 protein: CANSQGDRSKNIQYF
V gene: TRBV3-1
J gene: TRBJ2-4
clone size: .
D gene: TRBD1

CDR3 DNA: TGTGCCATCAGTGAGTTGGGAGGGCCCACTGAAGCTTTCTTT
CDR3 protein: CAISELGGPTEAFF
V gene: TRBV10-3
J gene: TRBJ1-1
clone size: .
D gene: .

CDR3 DNA: TGTGCCAGTGCCCTGAGCTTGGAGGCTGAAGCTTTCTTT
CDR3 protein: CASALSLEAEAFF
V gene: TRBV9
J gene: TRBJ1-1
clone size: .
D gene: .

CDR3 DNA: TGCGCCAGCAGCCTCCCAGCGGGCAATGAGCAGTACTTC
CDR3 protein: CASSLPAGNEQYF
V gene: TRBV5-1
J gene: TRBJ2-5
clone size: .
D gene: .

CDR3 DNA: TGCGCCAGCAGCTTACAGGGGGCGCTGACCGGGGAGCTGTTTTTT
CDR3 protein: CASSLQGALTGELFF
V gene: TRBV5-1
J gene: TRBJ2-2
clone size: .
D gene: TRBD1

CDR3 DNA: TGTGCCAGCAGTCCCCGGGACGAAGAGACCCAGTACTTC
CDR3 protein: CASSPRDEETQYF
V gene: TRBV12-3/TRBV12-4
J gene: TRBJ2-5
clone size: .
D gene: .

CDR3 DNA: TGCAGCCCAAGATTGAGCGGGATCTACAGTGAGCAGTTCTTC
CDR3 protein: CSPRLSGIYSEQFF
V gene: TRBV29-1
J gene: TRBJ2-1
clone size: once
D gene: TRBD2

CDR3 DNA: TGTGCCAGCAGCAAAGGGGGACTAGCGGGAGTTCACGATGAGCAGTACTTC
CDR3 protein: CASSKGGLAGVHDEQYF
V gene: TRBV21-1
J gene: TRBJ2-5
clone size: few
D gene: .

CDR3 DNA: TGTGCCAGCAGCCAAGCAGGTGGGAGGCGGTTCTTC
CDR3 protein: CASSQAGGRRFF
V gene: TRBV5-6
J gene: TRBJ2-1
clone size: .
D gene: .

CDR3 DNA: TGCGCCAGCAGCTTCCGGGAGACGTCCTACAATGAACAGTACTTC
CDR3 protein: CASSFRETSYNEQYF
V gene: TRBV5-1
J gene: TRBJ2-5
clone size: .
D gene: .

CDR3 DNA: TGCAGTGCTAGCCTTGTGGGAGAGACCCAGTACTTC
CDR3 protein: CSASLVGETQYF
V gene: TRBV20-1
J gene: TRBJ2-5
clone size: .
D gene: .

CDR3 DNA: TGCGCCAGCAGCCAAATTAGGACAGGCAACTATGGCTACACCTTC
CDR3 protein: CASSQIRTGNYGYTF
V gene: TRBV4-1
J gene: TRBJ1-2
clone size: once
D gene: TRBD1

CDR3 DNA: TGCGCCAGCAGCCGTACTAGCGGGGGGGACAATGAGCAGTTCTTC
CDR3 protein: CASSRTSGGDNEQFF
V gene: TRBV5-1
J gene: TRBJ2-1
clone size: few
D gene: TRBD2

CDR3 DNA: TGTGCCAGCAGCCTCGGGCAGGGATTAGGGTCCTATGGCTACACCTTC
CDR3 protein: CASSLGQGLGSYGYTF
V gene: TRBV4-2
J gene: TRBJ1-2
clone size: .
D gene: .

CDR3 DNA: TGTGCCACCAGCACTACTGTGAGGACGGTAAACACCGGGGAGCTGTTTTTT
CDR3 protein: CATSTTVRTVNTGELFF
V gene: TRBV15
J gene: TRBJ2-2
clone size: .
D gene: .

CDR3 DNA: TGTAGTGCTAGACTACAGGGGGCACGGGCCAAAAACATTCAGTACTTC
CDR3 protein: CSARLQGARAKNIQYF
V gene: TRBV20-1
J gene: TRBJ2-4
clone size: .
D gene: TRBD1

CDR3 DNA: TGTGCCAGCAGCTTAGGTAGGAGGGGAGGTGAAGCTTTCTTT
CDR3 protein: CASSLGRRGGEAFF
V gene: TRBV7-8
J gene: TRBJ1-1
clone size: few
D gene: .